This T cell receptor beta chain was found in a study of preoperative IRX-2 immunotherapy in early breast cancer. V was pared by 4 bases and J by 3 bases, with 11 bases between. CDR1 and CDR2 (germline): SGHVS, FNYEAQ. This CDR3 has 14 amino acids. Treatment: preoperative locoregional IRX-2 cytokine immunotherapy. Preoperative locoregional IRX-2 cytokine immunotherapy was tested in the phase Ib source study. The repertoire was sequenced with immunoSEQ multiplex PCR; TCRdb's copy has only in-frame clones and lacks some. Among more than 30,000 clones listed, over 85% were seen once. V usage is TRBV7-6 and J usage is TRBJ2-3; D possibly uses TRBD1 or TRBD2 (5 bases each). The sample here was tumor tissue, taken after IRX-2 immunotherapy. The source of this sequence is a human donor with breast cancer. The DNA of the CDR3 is TGTGCCAGCAGCTCCGTTGGGGGAACAGATACGCAGTATTTT. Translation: CASSSVGGTDTQYF.